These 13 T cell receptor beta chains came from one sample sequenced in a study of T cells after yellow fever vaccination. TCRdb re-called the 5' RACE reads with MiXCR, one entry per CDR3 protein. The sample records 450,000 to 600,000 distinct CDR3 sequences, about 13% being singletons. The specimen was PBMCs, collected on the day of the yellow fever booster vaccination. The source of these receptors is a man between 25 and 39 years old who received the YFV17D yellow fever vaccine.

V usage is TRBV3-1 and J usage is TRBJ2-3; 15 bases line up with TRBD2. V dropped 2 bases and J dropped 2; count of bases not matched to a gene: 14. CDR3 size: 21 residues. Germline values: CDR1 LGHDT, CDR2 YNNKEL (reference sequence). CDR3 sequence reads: CASSQTPGLAGGVPDTDTQYF. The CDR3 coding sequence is TGTGCCAGCAGCCAAACACCGGGACTAGCGGGAGGCGTCCCTGACACAGATACGCAGTATTTT.

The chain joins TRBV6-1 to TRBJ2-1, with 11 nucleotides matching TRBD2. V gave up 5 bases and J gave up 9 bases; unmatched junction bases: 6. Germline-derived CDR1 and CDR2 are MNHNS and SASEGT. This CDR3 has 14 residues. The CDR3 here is CASSPSGRTSEQFF. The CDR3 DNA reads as TGTGCCAGCAGTCCTAGCGGGAGGACCTCTGAGCAGTTCTTC.

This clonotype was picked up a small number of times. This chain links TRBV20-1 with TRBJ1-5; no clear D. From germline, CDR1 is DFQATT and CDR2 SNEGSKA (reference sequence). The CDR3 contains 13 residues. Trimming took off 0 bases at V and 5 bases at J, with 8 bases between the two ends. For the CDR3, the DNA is TGCAGTGCTAGAGATGGTGGGGATCAGCCCCAGCATTTT. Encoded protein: CSARDGGDQPQHF.

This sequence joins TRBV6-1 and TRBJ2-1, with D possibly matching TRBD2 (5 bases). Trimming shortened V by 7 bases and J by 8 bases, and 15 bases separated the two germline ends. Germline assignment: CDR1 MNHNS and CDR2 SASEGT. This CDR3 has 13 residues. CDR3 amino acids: CASIPGGGYEQFF. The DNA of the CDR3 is TGTGCCAGCATACCGGGTGGAGGTTATGAGCAGTTCTTC.

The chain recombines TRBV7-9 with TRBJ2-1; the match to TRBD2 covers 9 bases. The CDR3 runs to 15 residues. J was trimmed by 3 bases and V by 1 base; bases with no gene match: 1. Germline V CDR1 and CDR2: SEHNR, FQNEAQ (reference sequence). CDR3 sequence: CASSLGTSDYNEQFF. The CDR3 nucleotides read TGTGCCAGCAGCTTAGGGACTAGCGACTACAATGAGCAGTTCTTC.

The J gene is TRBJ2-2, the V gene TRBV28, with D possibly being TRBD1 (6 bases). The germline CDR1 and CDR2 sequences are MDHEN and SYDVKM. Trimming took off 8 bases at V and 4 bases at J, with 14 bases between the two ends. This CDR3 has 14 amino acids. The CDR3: CASRRQASTGELFF. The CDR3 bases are TGTGCCAGCCGACGACAGGCATCCACCGGGGAGCTGTTTTTT.

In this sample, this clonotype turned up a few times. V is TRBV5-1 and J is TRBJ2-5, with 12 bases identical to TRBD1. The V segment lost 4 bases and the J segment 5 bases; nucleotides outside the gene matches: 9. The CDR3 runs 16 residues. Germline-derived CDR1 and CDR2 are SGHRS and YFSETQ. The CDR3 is CASSITGQGAWETQYF. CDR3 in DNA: TGCGCCAGCAGCATTACGGGACAGGGGGCGTGGGAGACCCAGTACTTC. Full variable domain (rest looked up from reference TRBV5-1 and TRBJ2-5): KAGVTQTPRYLIKTRGQQVTLSCSPISGHRSVSWYQQTPGQGLQFLFEYFSETQRNKGNFPGRFSGRQFSNSRSEMNVSTLELGDSALYLCASSITGQGAWETQYFGPGTRLLVL.

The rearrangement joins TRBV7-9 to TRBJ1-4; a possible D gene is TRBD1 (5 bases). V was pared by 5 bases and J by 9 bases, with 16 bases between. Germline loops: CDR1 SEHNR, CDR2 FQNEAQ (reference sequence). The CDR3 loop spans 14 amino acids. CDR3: CASSLSGATQKLFF. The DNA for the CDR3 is TGTGCCAGCAGCCTTTCTGGGGCCACGCAAAAACTGTTTTTT.

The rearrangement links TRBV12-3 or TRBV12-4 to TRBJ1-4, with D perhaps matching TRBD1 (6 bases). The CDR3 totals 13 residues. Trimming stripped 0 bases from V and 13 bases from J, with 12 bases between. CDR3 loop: CASSLAGGPGLFF. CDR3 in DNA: TGTGCCAGCAGTTTAGCTGGGGGGCCTGGACTGTTTTTT.

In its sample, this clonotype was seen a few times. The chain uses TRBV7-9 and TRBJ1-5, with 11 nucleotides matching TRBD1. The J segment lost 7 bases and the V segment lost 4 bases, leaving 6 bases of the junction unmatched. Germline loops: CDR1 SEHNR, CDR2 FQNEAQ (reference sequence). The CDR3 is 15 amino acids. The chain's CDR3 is CASSSWTGGQQPQHF. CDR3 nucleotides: TGTGCCAGCAGCTCATGGACAGGGGGCCAGCAGCCCCAGCATTTT.

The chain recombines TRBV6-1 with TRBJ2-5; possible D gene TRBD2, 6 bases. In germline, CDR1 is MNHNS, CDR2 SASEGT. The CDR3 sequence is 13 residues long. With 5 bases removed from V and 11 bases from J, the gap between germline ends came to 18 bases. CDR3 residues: CASSQPHQRAQYF. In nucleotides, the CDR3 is TGTGCCAGCAGTCAACCACACCAGCGGGCACAGTACTTC.

CDR3 sequence (DNA): TGTGCCAGCAGCTTCTCCGGGACTAGCGGCACTTATACGCAGTATTTT. This translates into CASSFSGTSGTYTQYF. V usage is TRBV7-2 and J usage is TRBJ2-3, with TRBD2 matching over 11 bases. This CDR3 region has 16 residues. Germline V lookup: CDR1 SGHTA, CDR2 FQGNSA. V lost 3 bases to trimming and J lost 7 bases; unmatched junction nucleotides: 9.

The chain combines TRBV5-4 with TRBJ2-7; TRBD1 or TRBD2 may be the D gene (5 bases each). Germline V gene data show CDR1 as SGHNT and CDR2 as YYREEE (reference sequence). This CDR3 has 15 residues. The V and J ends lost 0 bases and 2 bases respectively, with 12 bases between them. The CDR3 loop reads CASSLGGRDPYEQYF. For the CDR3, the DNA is TGTGCCAGCAGCTTGGGGGGCAGGGACCCCTACGAGCAGTACTTC.